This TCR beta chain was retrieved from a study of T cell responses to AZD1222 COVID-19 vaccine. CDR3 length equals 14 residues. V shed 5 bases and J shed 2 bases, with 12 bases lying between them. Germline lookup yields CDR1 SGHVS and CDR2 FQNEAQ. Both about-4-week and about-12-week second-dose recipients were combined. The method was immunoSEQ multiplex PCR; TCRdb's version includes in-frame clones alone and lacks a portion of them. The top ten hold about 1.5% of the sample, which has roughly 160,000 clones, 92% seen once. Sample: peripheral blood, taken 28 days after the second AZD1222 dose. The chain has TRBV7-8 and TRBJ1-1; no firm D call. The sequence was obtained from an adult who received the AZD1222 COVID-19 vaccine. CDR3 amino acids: CASSLTGRNTEAFF. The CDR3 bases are TGTGCCAGCAGCCTTACCGGGAGAAACACTGAAGCTTTCTTT.